This entry lists 27 T cell receptor beta chains sequenced from one sample in a study of shared clonotypes between healthy human individuals. Method: immunoSEQ multiplex PCR; TCRdb's copy keeps in-frame clones and lacks some. The sample carries some 580,000 clones, 95% to 98% recorded once. Naive CD8 cells lacked CD45RO, underwent positive selection for CCR7 and left out terminally differentiated effector memory CD45RA+ cells. The sample comprised naive CD8+ T cells sorted from blood. Receptors were obtained from a young man in good health.

The chain joins TRBV11-2 to TRBJ2-7, with D perhaps being TRBD1 or TRBD2 (5 bases each). There are 13 residues in the CDR3. With 0 bases removed from V and 3 bases from J, the gap between germline ends came to 6 bases. The germline V gene has CDR1 SGHAT and CDR2 FQNNGV. CDR3 coding DNA: TGTGCCAGCAGCTTAGATGGGGGCTACGAGCAGTACTTC. It is translated as CASSLDGGYEQYF.

The chain couples TRBV27 to TRBJ2-7, with 9 bases that match TRBD2. CDR1 MNHEY and CDR2 SMNVEV come from the germline V gene (reference sequence). V lost 1 base and J lost 4; bases outside the gene matches: 17. CDR3 size: 19 residues. The CDR3 is CASSLFLRLAEGWWYEQYF. In DNA form, the CDR3 reads TGTGCCAGCAGTTTATTTCTGCGACTAGCGGAGGGCTGGTGGTACGAGCAGTACTTC.

The CDR3 region is CSVEPGTTRSDTQYF. The CDR3 coding sequence is TGCAGCGTTGAACCCGGGACTACCCGTTCCGATACGCAGTATTTT. The chain carries TRBV29-1 and TRBJ2-3; 7 bases fit TRBD2. The germline gives CDR1 SQVTM, CDR2 ANQGSEA. The CDR3 consists of 15 residues. The trim removed 2 bases at V and 6 bases at J, leaving 11 bases unmatched.

The CDR3 DNA reads as TGTGCCAGCAGTTTACAGGGCACCGGGGAGCTGTTTTTT. As protein: CASSLQGTGELFF. The rearrangement links TRBV27 to TRBJ2-2, with a weak D call TRBD1 (5 bases). This CDR3 is built from 13 residues. V gave up 2 bases and J gave up 4 bases, with 5 bases separating them. Germline lookup yields CDR1 MNHEY and CDR2 SMNVEV (reference sequence).

The V and J genes are TRBV5-6 and TRBJ2-5, with D unresolved. Trimming took off 6 bases at V and 1 base at J, with 13 bases between the two ends. This CDR3 has 14 residues. Germline CDR1 reads SGHDT; CDR2 reads YYEEEE. The CDR3 protein is CASTLEGPQETQYF. Written as DNA, the CDR3 is TGTGCCAGCACCCTGGAAGGGCCCCAAGAGACCCAGTACTTC.

This chain uses TRBV6-5 with TRBJ1-4; D is unclear. The CDR3 is 15 residues long. Trimming shortened V by 6 bases and J by 0 bases, and 11 bases separated the two germline ends. CDR1 MNHEY and CDR2 SVGAGI come from the germline V gene. CDR3 amino acids: CASSYSGATNEKLFF. In DNA form, the CDR3 reads TGTGCCAGCAGCTATTCAGGTGCAACTAATGAAAAACTGTTTTTT.

V gene TRBV13 combines with J gene TRBJ2-7, with D possibly matching TRBD1 (6 bases). The germline V gene has CDR1 PRHDT and CDR2 FYEKMQ (reference sequence). The CDR3 runs 15 residues. The V and J ends lost 0 bases and 3 bases respectively, with 12 bases between them. The CDR3 is CASSLGGQGHYEQYF. CDR3 DNA: TGTGCCAGCAGCTTAGGCGGGCAGGGACACTACGAGCAGTACTTC. Variable domain in full (rest from reference TRBV13 and TRBJ2-7): AAGVIQSPRHLIKEKRETATLKCYPIPRHDTVYWYQQGPGQDPQFLISFYEKMQSDKGSIPDRFSAQQFSDYHSELNMSSLELGDSALYFCASSLGGQGHYEQYFGPGTRLTVT.

The V and J genes are TRBV4-2 and TRBJ1-1, with 8 bases that match TRBD1. Germline lookup yields CDR1 LGHNA and CDR2 YNFKEQ. The length of the CDR3 is 15 residues. The ends lost 2 bases at V and 7 bases at J; junction bases unmatched: 9. The CDR3 is CASSQPRTGPVEAFF. As DNA, the CDR3 is TGTGCCAGCAGCCAACCTAGGACAGGGCCCGTTGAAGCTTTCTTT.

This CDR3 is CASSPQGGYSNQPQHF. The CDR3 DNA sequence: TGTGCCAGCAGTCCGCAGGGGGGCTATAGCAATCAGCCCCAGCATTTT. J is TRBJ1-5 and V is TRBV27; 7 bases align to TRBD1. V dropped 5 bases and J dropped 0; count of bases not matched to a gene: 7. The CDR3 loop spans 16 amino acids. The V gene's germline CDR1 is MNHEY and CDR2 SMNVEV (reference sequence).

The rearrangement uses TRBV7-6 and TRBJ2-7; 7 bases fit TRBD2. The CDR3 spans 13 residues. V was pared by 4 bases and J by 8 bases, with 8 bases of the junction left unmatched. Germline loops: CDR1 SGHVS, CDR2 FNYEAQ. In DNA, the CDR3 is TGTGCCAGCAGCTCTGGGGGAGGGAGACAGCAGTACTTC. Its protein product is CASSSGGGRQQYF.

This chain connects TRBV5-4 to TRBJ2-5; D gene unclear. The CDR3 contains 13 residues. Between the trimmed V and J ends, which lost 2 bases and 5 bases, there was a span of 10 bases. The germline V gene has CDR1 SGHNT and CDR2 YYREEE (reference sequence). Written as DNA, the CDR3 is TGTGCCAGCAGCTTAGAAGACGGGGAGACCCAGTACTTC. Translating it yields CASSLEDGETQYF.

This clone was seen just once. This chain uses TRBV19 with TRBJ2-7; D remains unclear. Germline CDR1 reads LNHDA; CDR2 reads SQIVND (reference sequence). The CDR3 consists of 15 residues. Trimming took 1 base from V and 2 from J, leaving 12 bases between them. CDR3 region: CASSIGSATTYEQYF. The DNA of the CDR3 is TGTGCCAGTAGTATAGGGTCCGCTACTACCTACGAGCAGTACTTC.

The chain is built from TRBV11-2 and TRBJ1-1; tentatively, D is TRBD1 (6 bases). The CDR3 sequence is 16 residues long. Germline V gives CDR1 SGHAT, CDR2 FQNNGV. Trimming removed 5 bases at V and 1 base at J, with 17 bases between. CDR3 amino acids: CASSPTVGQKNTEAFF. The CDR3 DNA is TGTGCCAGCAGCCCTACGGTAGGACAGAAGAACACTGAAGCTTTCTTT.

This sequence joins TRBV29-1 and TRBJ2-5; D unresolved. The V end lost 3 bases, the J end lost 3 bases, and 14 bases lay between the germline ends. CDR1 SQVTM and CDR2 ANQGSEA come from the germline V gene. The CDR3 is made up of 14 amino acids. CDR3 in DNA: TGCAGCGTTGAGGGTTTGAGCCATAAAGAGACCCAGTACTTC. Protein product: CSVEGLSHKETQYF.

The genes are TRBV5-1 and TRBJ2-7; a weak D match, TRBD1 (7 bases). CDR1 is SGHRS, CDR2 YFSETQ, per germline. The CDR3 length is 14 residues. Trimming pared 5 bases from V and 3 bases from J, leaving 15 bases between. CDR3 residues: CASSYNRGGYEQYF. The CDR3 DNA reads TGCGCCAGCAGTTACAACAGGGGAGGCTACGAGCAGTACTTC.

V and J are TRBV28 and TRBJ2-1, with 7 bases fitting TRBD2. The germline CDR1 and CDR2 sequences are MDHEN and SYDVKM. This CDR3 region has 16 residues. V dropped 2 bases and J dropped 5; count of bases not matched to a gene: 9. CDR3 bases: TGTGCCAGCAGTTTACTACGGCTAGCGGTAAACAATGAGCAGTTCTTC. Protein product: CASSLLRLAVNNEQFF.

J is TRBJ2-7 and V is TRBV7-9, with 9 bases aligning to TRBD1. The CDR3 is 15 residues long. The ends lost 5 bases at V and 3 bases at J; junction bases unmatched: 8. The germline CDR1 and CDR2 sequences are SEHNR and FQNEAQ (reference sequence). CDR3 sequence reads: CASSASGQGYYEQYF. Written as DNA, the CDR3 is TGTGCCAGCAGCGCCTCGGGACAGGGCTACTACGAGCAGTACTTC.

On this clone itself: At one boundary the junction diverges from the germline segment, which might be a read error. J is TRBJ2-5 and V is TRBV7-7; 7 nucleotides agree with TRBD1. Germline values: CDR1 SSHAT, CDR2 FNYEAQ (reference sequence). This CDR3 is 21 amino acids long. The CDR3 DNA sequence: TGTGCTAGCAGCTTAGCTCCCCGCCCCGACAGGGTCGGGGTAAGGCAAGAGACCCAGTACTTC. Translated: CASSLAPRPDRVGVRQETQYF.

Notes on this clone: One junction end does not reproduce the germline sequence, and a read error may be involved. This chain connects TRBV6-5 to TRBJ2-3; unclear D gene. Germline-derived CDR1 and CDR2 are MNHEY and SVGAGI. The CDR3 covers 13 residues. CDR3 in DNA: TGTGCCAGCAGTTACTCGTGGGCTGATACTCAGTATTTT. This gives the protein CASSYSWADTQYF.

This clone was seen just once. This chain joins TRBV7-3 and TRBJ2-1; D is possibly TRBD2 (5 bases). This CDR3 contains 16 residues. The germline V gene encodes CDR1 SGHTA and CDR2 FQGTGA. With 5 bases removed from V and 0 bases from J, the gap between germline ends came to 14 bases. The CDR3 spells CASSADLSASYNEQFF. In nucleotides, the CDR3 is TGTGCCAGCAGCGCGGACTTGTCCGCCTCCTACAATGAGCAGTTCTTC.

The chain carries TRBV18 and TRBJ1-5, with 10 positions matching TRBD1. V dropped 6 bases and J dropped 5; count of bases not matched to a gene: 7. CDR1 KGHSH and CDR2 LQKENI come from the germline V gene. CDR3 length: 15 residues. For the CDR3, the DNA is TGTGCCAGCTCCGAGGGACAGGGGATACATCAGCCCCAGCATTTT. It translates to CASSEGQGIHQPQHF.

The chain employs TRBV7-8 and TRBJ2-1, with 9 bases fitting TRBD1. The CDR3 runs to 17 residues. Germline assignment: CDR1 SGHVS and CDR2 FQNEAQ. The V segment lost 4 bases and the J segment 0 bases; nucleotides outside the gene matches: 7. DNA of the CDR3: TGTGCCAGCAGCTCTCGGGACAGGGCGAGCTCCTACAATGAGCAGTTCTTC. Protein sequence: CASSSRDRASSYNEQFF.

V is TRBV2 and J is TRBJ2-5; TRBD2 aligns across 7 bases. Trimming removed 6 bases from V and 7 bases from J; junction bases left unmatched: 14. There are 15 residues in the CDR3. Germline values: CDR1 SNHLY, CDR2 FYNNEI. CDR3 coding DNA: TGTGCCAGCAGAAGCGGGACTACCCTCGACGGGACCCAGTACTTC. Translated, it gives CASRSGTTLDGTQYF. The variable domain in full, with the rest retrieved from reference TRBV2 and TRBJ2-5, is EPEVTQTPSHQVTQMGQEVILRCVPISNHLYFYWYRQILGQKVEFLVSFYNNEISEKSEIFDDQFSVERPDGSNFTLKIRSTKLEDSAMYFCASRSGTTLDGTQYFGPGTRLLVL.

The genes are TRBV27 and TRBJ2-2, with unresolved D. Germline V CDR1 and CDR2: MNHEY, SMNVEV (reference sequence). The CDR3 consists of 12 residues. Trimming removed 6 bases at V and 3 bases at J, with 5 bases between. The CDR3 DNA reads as TGTGCCAGCAGAACCCACACCGGGGAGCTGTTTTTT. This translates into CASRTHTGELFF.

The chain carries TRBV7-9 and TRBJ1-2, with a weak D call TRBD1 (6 bases). Per the germline V gene, CDR1 is SEHNR and CDR2 is FQNEAQ (reference sequence). The CDR3 spans 15 residues. V was trimmed by 1 base and J by 0 bases, leaving 9 bases between them. CDR3 bases: TGTGCCAGCAGCTTAGAGACAGGTGCTAACTATGGCTACACCTTC. Protein: CASSLETGANYGYTF. Together with reference TRBV7-9 and TRBJ1-2, the CDR3 gives the full variable domain: DTGVSQNPRHKITKRGQNVTFRCDPISEHNRLYWYRQTLGQGPEFLTYFQNEAQLEKSRLLSDRFSAERPKGSFSTLEIQRTEQGDSAMYLCASSLETGANYGYTFGSGTRLTVV.

The chain links TRBV14 to TRBJ1-2; a possible D gene is TRBD1 (5 bases). The CDR3 sequence is 14 residues long. Germline CDR1 SGHDN, CDR2 FVKESK. V dropped 4 bases and J dropped 8 bases, with 17 bases sitting between them. As DNA, the CDR3 is TGTGCCAGCAGCCCCGTCCGGGGCGTTCACGGCTACACCTTC. It codes for CASSPVRGVHGYTF.

This chain connects TRBV9 to TRBJ2-5; D may be TRBD1 (6 bases). V was cut by 3 bases and J by 5 bases, with 20 bases left in between. The CDR3 contains 16 residues. The germline V gene encodes CDR1 SGDLS and CDR2 YYNGEE. CDR3 sequence: CASSGRGQLFSETQYF. The CDR3 DNA is TGTGCCAGCAGCGGACGCGGACAGCTGTTTTCCGAGACCCAGTACTTC.